This T cell receptor beta chain was sequenced in a study of cytomegalovirus exposure and HLA in healthy donors. General observations from the study: V- and J-gene trimming of TCR beta was linked (in a later analysis) to a missense DCLRE1C variant. Clonal expansion, a later analysis showed, was greater in HLA-associated TCR beta chains than in equally common others. Analyzed later, association rates of TCRs varied across HLA loci, with DRB1 most and HLA-C fewest. Prior analysis indicated that the majority of TCR beta V segments exhibited productivity approximately 90% or approximately 30% of the time.

Concerning this clone: As yet, its antigen is unknown.

CDR1 and CDR2 from the germline V gene are MRHNA and SNTAGT. The CDR3 extends over 15 amino acids. V shed 2 bases, J shed 1 base, and the junction held 0 bases outside the gene matches. Primers: 60 Vbeta forward and 13 Jbeta reverse. The repertoire was sequenced with immunoSEQ multiplex PCR; TCRdb's copy has only in-frame clones and lacks some. The data show 100,000 to 150,000 clones, and the top ten clones hold 2.2%. The chain carries TRBV6-4 and TRBJ2-1, with 9 nucleotides matching TRBD2. Material for sequencing was PBMCs. The receptor was isolated from a man aged 35-49 years in good health and CMV-seronegative. The CDR3 region is CASSDLAGSYNEQFF. The CDR3 region has the DNA TGTGCCAGCAGTGACCTAGCGGGGTCCTACAATGAGCAGTTCTTC.